The rows below give T cell receptor beta chains drawn from one sample of a study of post-analysis software for immune sequencing data. TCRdb called the PCR reads again in MiXCR, with one record for every CDR3 protein. Of some 450,000 distinct CDR3 sequences in the sample, approximately 46% were seen once. Sequencing input: blood. The origin of the receptors is a girl under 18 with multiple sclerosis. Both conserved end residues are part of each CDR3. Each record gives: D gene, J gene, clone size, V gene, CDR3 length, CDR3 DNA, CDR3 protein. D genes are given only for firm matches. Clone size is stated in some rows and not others, as once, few, many or a class when expanded.

>-|TRBJ2-7|-|TRBV3-1|11
TGTGCCAGCAGCAATACCTGCGAGCAGTACTTC
CASSNTCEQYF
>-|TRBJ2-5|-|TRBV3-1|15
TGTGCCAGCAGCCAGGTTAAGCTAGCTCAAGAGACCCAGTACTTC
CASSQVKLAQETQYF
>TRBD2|TRBJ2-7|many|TRBV7-9|14
TGTGCCAGCAGCCCGTGGACTAGCAACTACGAGCAGTACTTC
CASSPWTSNYEQYF
>-|TRBJ2-7|once|TRBV20-1|15
TGCAGTGCTGGAGATGGGGGGACAGTTTCCTACGAGCAGTACTTC
CSAGDGGTVSYEQYF
>-|TRBJ2-5|few|TRBV27|11
TGTGCCAGCACCTCGGGAGAGACCCAGTACTTC
CASTSGETQYF
>-|TRBJ2-1|-|TRBV4-2|13
TGTGCCAGCAGCCAAGATCCCGGGACCCAGCAGTTCTTC
CASSQDPGTQQFF
>-|TRBJ1-1|once|TRBV20-1|12
TGCAGTGCTAGAGGGTTCGGCCGTGAAGCTTTCTTT
CSARGFGREAFF
>-|TRBJ2-4|-|TRBV28|15
TGTGCCAGCAGTTCCCTAAGTTACCCCAAAAACATTCAGTACTTC
CASSSLSYPKNIQYF
>TRBD1|TRBJ2-3|-|TRBV7-3|15
TGTGCCAGCAGCCCCCTGGGACAGAGCACAGATACGCAGTATTTT
CASSPLGQSTDTQYF
>-|TRBJ2-7|-|TRBV7-2|15
TGTGCCAGCACCAAGGGGCAGGCACCATCCTACGAGCAGTACTTC
CASTKGQAPSYEQYF
>-|TRBJ2-1|-|TRBV7-3|17
TGTGCCAGCGGCTTAAGCCCCTCTCGAGGGATCTACAATGAGCAGTTCTTC
CASGLSPSRGIYNEQFF
>TRBD1|TRBJ1-1|-|TRBV12-3/TRBV12-4|14
TGTACCAGCAGTTCCGGGACAGGGAACACTGAAGCTTTCTTT
CTSSSGTGNTEAFF
>-|TRBJ2-6|-|TRBV10-3|15
TGTGCCATCAGCGCAATAAGTACCGGGGCCAACGCCCTGACTTTC
CAISAISTGANALTF
>-|TRBJ1-1|few|TRBV29-1|12
TGCAGCGTTACGGAACAGAACACTGAAGCTTTCTTT
CSVTEQNTEAFF
>-|TRBJ1-4|many|TRBV29-1|12
TGCAGCGTCGCCCGGGACCCCGGGGGCCTGTTTTTT
CSVARDPGGLFF
>TRBD1|TRBJ2-1|once|TRBV29-1|14
TGCAGCGTTGTTCGGGACAGGTTCTTGGGTGAGCAGTTCTTC
CSVVRDRFLGEQFF
>-|TRBJ1-2|-|TRBV12-3/TRBV12-4|13
TGTGCCAGCAGTACGGACAGAGACTATGGCTACACCTTC
CASSTDRDYGYTF
>TRBD1|TRBJ1-5|-|TRBV20-1|16
TGCAGTGCTCAGATGACAGGGGAGGGCAATTATCAGCCCCAGCATTTT
CSAQMTGEGNYQPQHF
>-|TRBJ2-7|-|TRBV4-1|14
TGCGCCAGCAGCCCTCCCCTCTCCGGGGACGAGCAGTACTTC
CASSPPLSGDEQYF
>-|TRBJ2-7|-|TRBV20-1|13
TGCAGTGCTAGCCGGACGGCCTCCTACGAGCAGTACTTC
CSASRTASYEQYF
>-|TRBJ2-5|-|TRBV7-8|14
TGTGCCAGCAGCTTGACAGGTTTCCAAGAGACCCAGTACTTC
CASSLTGFQETQYF
>-|TRBJ2-3|few|TRBV5-4|16
TGTGCCAGCAGCTTGTACAGGTTAAGAGGTCCAGATACGCAGTATTTT
CASSLYRLRGPDTQYF
>-|TRBJ2-7|few|TRBV7-8|16
TGTGCCAGCAGCTTAGCGTCGGGGCTGTCGGGCAACGAGCAGTACTTC
CASSLASGLSGNEQYF
>-|TRBJ2-7|few|TRBV4-1|15
TGCGCCAGCAGCCAAGGCCCAGGGGCCTACTACGAGCAGTACTTC
CASSQGPGAYYEQYF
>-|TRBJ2-5|-|TRBV20-1|11
TGCAGTCTTCGGGGACAAGAGACCCAGTACTTC
CSLRGQETQYF
>TRBD1|TRBJ1-2|-|TRBV5-1|14
TGCGCCAGCAGCTTAGTACAGGGGACGATCGGCTACACCTTC
CASSLVQGTIGYTF
>TRBD1|TRBJ1-5|-|TRBV20-1|14
TGCAGTGCTTCAACTGGACAGGGCAATCAGCCCCAGCATTTT
CSASTGQGNQPQHF
>-|TRBJ2-3|-|TRBV20-1|13
TGCAGTGCCCCGGGCGCTAGCACAGATACGCAGTATTTT
CSAPGASTDTQYF
>-|TRBJ1-5|once|TRBV28|16
TGTGCCAGCAGTTTTCAGGACGGGGGTGGCAATCAGCCCCAGCATTTT
CASSFQDGGGNQPQHF
>TRBD1|TRBJ2-3|-|TRBV15|14
TGTGCCACCCGGGACAGGGAAGGCACAGATACGCAGTATTTT
CATRDREGTDTQYF
>-|TRBJ2-7|few|TRBV12-3/TRBV12-4|17
TGTGCCAGCAGTTTCGTAGTCGGGCTCGATAACAGATACGAGCAGTACTTC
CASSFVVGLDNRYEQYF
>-|TRBJ2-2|-|TRBV4-3|13
TGCGCCAGCAGCCCCCGGGTGACCGGGGAGCTGTTTTTT
CASSPRVTGELFF
>TRBD1|TRBJ2-4|-|TRBV20-1|14
TGCAGTGCTAGAGTAGGGACAGGCAGAAACATTCAGTACTTC
CSARVGTGRNIQYF
>-|TRBJ2-3|-|TRBV2|16
TGTGCCAGCAGTACCTCCCCTAGCCGCCCCGAGGATACGCAGTATTTT
CASSTSPSRPEDTQYF
>TRBD2|TRBJ2-7|once|TRBV20-1|15
TGCAGTGCTAGTTTAATACCAGCGGGAGACCACGAGCAGTACTTC
CSASLIPAGDHEQYF